Following are 21 T cell receptor beta chains from one sample sequenced in a study of blood T cell repertoires in COVID-19. TCRdb's copy holds only in-frame clones and misses some; the assay was immunoSEQ multiplex PCR. The sample records over 80,000 clones, approximately 90% being singletons. Sequencing was done on a sample of peripheral blood. The receptors originated from a man aged 45-65 years with acute or convalescent COVID-19.

This clone was observed a single time. J is TRBJ1-1 and V is TRBV5-1; 9 nucleotides match TRBD1. The germline V gene encodes CDR1 SGHRS and CDR2 YFSETQ. With 4 bases clipped from V and 4 bases from J, the junction kept 8 bases outside the gene matches. The CDR3 is 15 amino acids. The CDR3 DNA reads as TGCGCCAGCAGCGAACAGGGGGCGCGGGGCACTGAAGCTTTCTTT. This codes for CASSEQGARGTEAFF.

This chain joins TRBV19 and TRBJ2-3, with 13 bases aligning to TRBD2. The CDR3 contains 17 residues. Germline V gives CDR1 LNHDA, CDR2 SQIVND (reference sequence). Unmatched junction bases numbered 6, after V lost 5 bases and J lost 1 base. The CDR3: CASSPSGLAGGTDTQYF. CDR3 nucleotide sequence: TGTGCCAGTAGTCCCAGCGGACTAGCGGGGGGCACAGATACGCAGTATTTT.

The genes are TRBV2 and TRBJ1-4; D call uncertain. Germline V CDR1 and CDR2: SNHLY, FYNNEI. V was shortened by 7 bases and J by 0 bases, with 9 bases between the two germline ends. The CDR3 has 14 residues. CDR3 sequence: CASMYSATNEKLFF. In DNA, the CDR3 is TGTGCCAGCATGTACAGTGCAACTAATGAAAAACTGTTTTTT.

V is TRBV5-4 and J is TRBJ2-3; 11 bases match TRBD1. Germline loops: CDR1 SGHNT, CDR2 YYREEE (reference sequence). The CDR3 has 15 residues. The V and J ends lost 4 bases and 6 bases, in that order; junction bases with no gene match: 7. Written as DNA, the CDR3 is TGTGCCAGCAGCCCGGGACAGGGGGAATGGGATACGCAGTATTTT. This sequence encodes CASSPGQGEWDTQYF. Combining the CDR3 with reference TRBV5-4 and TRBJ2-3 gives the whole variable domain ETGVTQSPTHLIKTRGQQVTLRCSSQSGHNTVSWYQQALGQGPQFIFQYYREEENGRGNFPPRFSGLQFPNYSSELNVNALELDDSALYLCASSPGQGEWDTQYFGPGTRLTVL.

V and J are TRBV5-6 and TRBJ1-2, with TRBD1 identical over 7 bases. Germline CDR1 SGHDT, CDR2 YYEEEE. The J segment lost 2 bases and the V segment lost 5 bases, leaving 15 bases of the junction unmatched. This CDR3 comprises 17 residues. The CDR3 DNA reads TGTGCCAGCAGACAGGGGATGGGGCAGGGAATAAACTATGGCTACACCTTC. Its translation: CASRQGMGQGINYGYTF.

The genes are TRBV24-1 and TRBJ2-7; D remains unclear. CDR1 and CDR2 from the germline V gene are KGHDR and SFDVKD. This CDR3 is built from 14 residues. V was shortened by 3 bases and J by 3 bases, with 11 bases between the two germline ends. CDR3 nucleotides: TGTGCCACCAGTGATAGTATAAACAGCTACGAGCAGTACTTC. This translates into CATSDSINSYEQYF.

This clone occurred once. This chain joins TRBV15 and TRBJ2-2, with 7 bases aligning to TRBD2. Germline trimming cut 2 bases from V and 4 bases from J; bases unmatched to any gene: 10. The V gene's germline CDR1 is LNHNV and CDR2 YYDKDF (reference sequence). The CDR3 runs 17 residues. CDR3 nucleotides: TGTGCCACCAGCAGACTGGCAGGCGGGGGAAGCACCGGGGAGCTGTTTTTT. Residues: CATSRLAGGGSTGELFF.

This rearrangement joins TRBV11-2 to TRBJ1-2; 8 bases map to TRBD1. V shed 6 bases, J shed 5 bases, and the junction held 5 bases outside the gene matches. The V gene's germline CDR1 is SGHAT and CDR2 FQNNGV. The CDR3 is 13 amino acids. The CDR3 DNA follows: TGTGCCAGCAGACCCGGGACAGGATATGGCTACACCTTC. This codes for CASRPGTGYGYTF. Filled out from reference TRBV11-2 and TRBJ1-2, the complete variable domain reads EAGVAQSPRYKIIEKRQSVAFWCNPISGHATLYWYQQILGQGPKLLIQFQNNGVVDDSQLPKDRFSAERLKGVDSTLKIQPAKLEDSAVYLCASRPGTGYGYTFGSGTRLTVV.

V gene TRBV12-3 or TRBV12-4 combines with J gene TRBJ1-5, with 7 bases matching TRBD1. With V trimmed by 8 bases and J by 5 bases, 6 bases remained unmatched. This CDR3 is built from 13 residues. The CDR3 sequence: CASATTGDQPQHF. The CDR3 nucleotides read TGTGCCAGCGCGACAACAGGGGATCAGCCCCAGCATTTT.

This chain uses TRBV6-5 with TRBJ1-5; weak D call: TRBD1 (5 bases). The germline V gene has CDR1 MNHEY and CDR2 SVGAGI. V lost 7 bases and J lost 5, with 15 bases in between. The length of the CDR3 is 14 residues. CDR3 DNA: TGTGCCAGCACCCGGAGGGCAGGGTATCAGCCCCAGCATTTT. Its translation: CASTRRAGYQPQHF.

V usage is TRBV4-2 and J usage is TRBJ1-1; D not resolved. The V gene lost 0 bases and the J gene lost 7 bases, with 9 bases spanning the gap. In germline, CDR1 is LGHNA, CDR2 YNFKEQ. The CDR3 is 13 residues long. The CDR3 DNA follows: TGTGCCAGCAGCCAAGATGGGCTGGGTGAAGCTTTCTTT. This sequence encodes CASSQDGLGEAFF.

V and J are TRBV7-9 and TRBJ2-1, with a tentative D call TRBD1 (7 bases). This CDR3 region has 15 residues. Looked up from germline, CDR1 is SEHNR and CDR2 is FQNEAQ (reference sequence). V dropped 2 bases and J dropped 1 base, with 9 bases sitting between them. The CDR3, as DNA: TGTGCCAGCAGCTTACAGGGGGGATCCTACAATGAGCAGTTCTTC. Amino acids: CASSLQGGSYNEQFF.

This clone was detected once. The chain uses TRBV7-9 and TRBJ2-7; 8 nucleotides line up with TRBD1. From germline, CDR1 is SEHNR and CDR2 FQNEAQ (reference sequence). This CDR3 is 13 amino acids long. V dropped 1 base and J dropped 5; count of bases not matched to a gene: 1. CDR3 coding DNA: TGTGCCAGCAGCTTAGAACAGGGGGACGAGCAGTACTTC. Translating it yields CASSLEQGDEQYF.

V gene TRBV6-1 combines with J gene TRBJ1-6; D is possibly TRBD1 (6 bases). The CDR3 runs to 14 residues. Germline V gene sequence: CDR1 MNHNS, CDR2 SASEGT. V dropped 0 bases and J dropped 10 bases, with 10 bases sitting between them. Written as DNA, the CDR3 is TGTGCCAGCAGTGAAGCGCTTGGGGGCTCACCCCTCCACTTT. This encodes CASSEALGGSPLHF.

This sequence joins TRBV2 and TRBJ1-1; D gene ambiguous. V was cut by 9 bases and J by 0 bases, with 8 bases left in between. Looked up from germline, CDR1 is SNHLY and CDR2 is FYNNEI. The CDR3 is 12 residues long. The CDR3 bases are TGTGCCAGTTTCGGGATGAACACTGAAGCTTTCTTT. Translating gives CASFGMNTEAFF.

Of note for this clone: One junction end does not reproduce the germline sequence, and a read error may be involved. This chain connects TRBV7-7 to TRBJ2-5; 10 bases align to TRBD2. The germline V gene encodes CDR1 SSHAT and CDR2 FNYEAQ (reference sequence). This CDR3 has 15 amino acids. DNA of the CDR3: TGTGCTAGCAGCTTGGGGACTAGCGATGCGGAGACCCAGTACTTC. Protein sequence: CASSLGTSDAETQYF.

The chain uses TRBV14 and TRBJ1-3; D might be TRBD1 (5 bases). Deletions cut 0 bases from V and 1 base from J, with 10 bases between. The CDR3 contains 16 residues. Germline V lookup: CDR1 SGHDN, CDR2 FVKESK. CDR3 DNA sequence: TGTGCCAGCAGCCAAGATATCCCAGGGTCTGGAAACACCATATATTTT. Translating it yields CASSQDIPGSGNTIYF.

The genes are TRBV4-1 and TRBJ1-3; perhaps TRBD1 as D (6 bases). Germline V gives CDR1 MGHRA, CDR2 YSYEKL. Trimming removed 1 base at V and 4 bases at J, with 11 bases between. The CDR3 runs 15 residues. The CDR3 loop reads CASSQANRVGNTIYF. CDR3 bases: TGCGCCAGCAGCCAAGCGAACAGGGTCGGAAACACCATATATTTT.

The rearrangement uses TRBV3-1 (or the pseudogene TRBV3-2) and TRBJ1-4; D unclear. Trimming took off 1 base at V and 6 bases at J, with 6 bases between the two ends. Looked up from germline, CDR1 is LGHDT and CDR2 is YNNKEL (reference sequence). The CDR3 sequence is 13 residues long. The CDR3 region has the DNA TGTGCCAGCAGCCAAGGAGGTGATGAAAAACTGTTTTTT. This gives the protein CASSQGGDEKLFF.

V and J are TRBV7-2 and TRBJ2-3, with D maybe TRBD2 (6 bases). The CDR3 totals 14 residues. V lost 0 bases and J lost 6, with 10 bases in between. CDR1 is SGHTA, CDR2 FQGNSA, per germline. Here the CDR3 reads CASSLAPGGDTQYF. Here the CDR3 DNA reads TGTGCCAGCAGCTTAGCTCCCGGGGGTGATACGCAGTATTTT.

V usage is TRBV6-1 and J usage is TRBJ1-2; TRBD1 might be the D (5 bases). The CDR3 spans 15 residues. V lost 2 bases and J 4 bases, leaving 14 bases between the germline ends. CDR1 and CDR2 from the germline V gene are MNHNS and SASEGT. The CDR3 region is CASSESSTASYGYTF. As DNA, the CDR3 is TGTGCCAGCAGTGAATCTTCGACAGCGTCCTATGGCTACACCTTC.